A selection of T cell receptor beta chains follows, all from one sample in a study of monozygotic twins with inflammatory bowel disease. TCRdb reprocessed the 5' RACE reads and stores each CDR3 protein as one record, lacking DNA. Listed are about 330,000 distinct CDR3 sequences; 2% falls within the top ten. Sequencing was done on a sample of blood. These receptors came from a human donor with ulcerative colitis or Crohn's disease, or a healthy co-twin of an affected twin (not recorded which). The CDR3 runs from the conserved cysteine through the conserved F or W.

TRBV7-2	TRBJ2-7	CASSLVGGGRAYEQYF
TRBV7-9	TRBJ1-2	CASSLAAGFGYTF
TRBV20-1	TRBJ1-5	CSARSGAKYQPQHF
TRBV10-3	TRBJ2-5	CAISEGRNQETQYF
TRBV11-2	TRBJ2-2	CASSPRTGPGELFF
TRBV28	TRBJ2-1	CASSFWNEQFF
TRBV5-1	TRBJ2-3	CASSLERGDTQYF
TRBV2	TRBJ2-2	CAGRSKTNTGELFF
TRBV27	TRBJ2-5	CASSPRTSAKVETQYF
TRBV7-9	TRBJ2-7	CASSRDSSYEQYF
TRBV20-1	TRBJ1-1	CSARRIGGGTEAFF
TRBV28	TRBJ2-3	CASSPGDLGTDTQYF